One and the same sample provided the 27 T cell receptor beta chains below, sequenced in a study of cytomegalovirus exposure and HLA in healthy donors. Amplification used 60 Vbeta primers and 13 Jbeta primers. Repertoires were generated with immunoSEQ multiplex PCR, while TCRdb's copy carries only in-frame clones and drops some. The table records about 140,000 clones, 60% to 80% of them present only once. Sequenced input: PBMCs. These receptors originate from a man aged 18 to 29 in good health and CMV-seropositive.

V is TRBV27 and J is TRBJ1-1; no firm D call. V dropped 7 bases and J dropped 2 bases, with 5 bases sitting between them. In germline, CDR1 is MNHEY, CDR2 SMNVEV (reference sequence). This CDR3 is 11 amino acids long. The CDR3 reads CASMRNTEAFF. In nucleotides, the CDR3 is TGTGCCAGCATGAGAAACACTGAAGCTTTCTTT.

The rearrangement uses TRBV27 and TRBJ1-5; unclear D gene. CDR1 MNHEY and CDR2 SMNVEV come from the germline V gene (reference sequence). Trimming took off 0 bases at V and 2 bases at J, with 8 bases between the two ends. This CDR3 region has 15 residues. As DNA, the CDR3 is TGTGCCAGCAGTTTATCCGGTGTGGGCAATCAGCCCCAGCATTTT. Its translation: CASSLSGVGNQPQHF.

The chain links TRBV2 to TRBJ1-4; 8 nucleotides line up with TRBD1. CDR3 size: 16 residues. The germline CDR1 and CDR2 sequences are SNHLY and FYNNEI. V lost 6 bases to trimming and J lost 2 bases; unmatched junction nucleotides: 8. CDR3 sequence reads: CASRDGQGSTNEKLFF. The CDR3, as DNA: TGTGCCAGCAGGGATGGACAGGGATCGACTAATGAAAAACTGTTTTTT.

This chain joins TRBV15 and TRBJ2-5; 8 nucleotides align to TRBD2. The last part of the DNA fits TRBJ2-7 better; the J call may be wrong. The CDR3 is 14 amino acids. The germline V gene has CDR1 LNHNV and CDR2 YYDKDF (reference sequence). CDR3 protein: CATSRREEYYEQYF. CDR3 in DNA: TGTGCCACCAGCAGGCGGGAGGAATACTACGAGCAGTACTTC.

The chain is built from TRBV6-5 and TRBJ1-1; D gene uncertain. The CDR3 is 15 amino acids. Per germline, CDR1 MNHEY and CDR2 SVGAGI. The V end lost 7 bases, the J end lost 3 bases, and 18 bases lay between the germline ends. This CDR3 is CASTIPKRRDTEAFF. The CDR3 DNA reads as TGTGCCAGCACCATACCCAAGAGACGGGACACTGAAGCTTTCTTT.

The chain recombines TRBV2 with TRBJ2-7; a weak D match, TRBD1 (6 bases). V was cut by 3 bases and J by 2 bases, with 17 bases left in between. CDR3 length equals 16 residues. Germline values: CDR1 SNHLY, CDR2 FYNNEI. CDR3 in DNA: TGTGCCAGCAGTGACCGGACAGCCCGTTTCACCTACGAGCAGTACTTC. Amino acid sequence: CASSDRTARFTYEQYF.

The chain is built from TRBV10-3 and TRBJ1-5, with 9 bases lining up with TRBD1. V gave up 6 bases and J gave up 2 bases; unmatched junction bases: 5. Germline loops: CDR1 ENHRY, CDR2 SYGVKD. The CDR3 totals 15 residues. CDR3 sequence: CAISEDRGRNQPQHF. As DNA, the CDR3 is TGTGCCATCAGCGAGGACAGGGGACGCAATCAGCCCCAGCATTTT.

V and J are TRBV1 and TRBJ2-3; the table's D gene call, TRBD1, was not cross checked with the DNA. TRBV1 is listed as a pseudogene. The CDR3 extends over 17 amino acids. CDR3 nucleotide sequence: TGCACCAGCAGCCAAGATAGGGCACAGGGCAGGACAGATACGCAGTATTTT. Protein: CTSSQDRAQGRTDTQYF.

The chain links TRBV15 to TRBJ1-4; the D is unclear. CDR3 length: 17 amino acids. Germline V gives CDR1 LNHNV, CDR2 YYDKDF (reference sequence). V was shortened by 0 bases and J by 2 bases, with 13 bases between the two germline ends. The CDR3 DNA follows: TGTGCCACCAGCAGAGATCGAGTCGGGTTGACTAATGAAAAACTGTTTTTT. Protein: CATSRDRVGLTNEKLFF.

A note on this clone: An end of the junction does not agree with germline; a read error may underlie this. The V gene is TRBV5-4, the J gene TRBJ1-4; TRBD1 agrees at 8 bases. Germline V lookup: CDR1 SGHNT, CDR2 YYREEE (reference sequence). The CDR3 runs to 15 residues. The CDR3 reads CASETGEHRGEKPFF. CDR3 nucleotide sequence: TGTGCCAGCGAGACAGGGGAGCATAGGGGGGAAAAACCGTTTTTT.

For this clone: Other DNA sequences of this sample code for an identical CDR3. The chain employs TRBV7-2 and TRBJ2-1; no reliable D call. This CDR3 is built from 15 residues. The V end was cut by 4 bases, the J end by 0 bases, with 10 bases between. Germline V gene lookup returns CDR1 SGHTA and CDR2 FQGNSA. The CDR3 bases are TGTGCCAGCAGCTCTGACCGGAGCTCCTACAATGAGCAGTTCTTC. Encoded protein: CASSSDRSSYNEQFF.

Only a few counts were recorded for this clone. The genes are TRBV25-1 and TRBJ1-1; D possibly corresponds to TRBD1 (6 bases). Trimming shortened V by 7 bases and J by 5 bases, and 20 bases separated the two germline ends. From germline, CDR1 is MGHDK and CDR2 SYGVNS. The CDR3 spans 15 residues. CDR3 protein: CASNPRRGGETEAFF. In nucleotides, the CDR3 is TGTGCCAGCAACCCCCGCAGGGGAGGGGAAACTGAAGCTTTCTTT.

This chain connects TRBV27 to TRBJ2-1, with 9 positions matching TRBD2. Trimming cost V 0 bases and J 0 bases; bases outside gene matches: 6. This CDR3 has 18 residues. The germline gives CDR1 MNHEY, CDR2 SMNVEV (reference sequence). CDR3 DNA: TGTGCCAGCAGTTTATCGGGCGGGAGGGCCTTCTCCTACAATGAGCAGTTCTTC. Translated, it gives CASSLSGGRAFSYNEQFF.

The rearrangement joins TRBV6-1 to TRBJ1-5, with D unresolved. The CDR3 runs to 15 residues. Trimming pared 4 bases from V and 1 base from J, leaving 11 bases between. Germline CDR1 MNHNS, CDR2 SASEGT. The CDR3 reads CASSGGVLSNQPQHF. DNA for the CDR3: TGTGCCAGCAGTGGCGGTGTTCTAAGCAATCAGCCCCAGCATTTT.

The chain's CDR3 is CASQGSRTGLTDTQYF. In DNA form, the CDR3 reads TGTGCCAGCCAAGGATCCCGGACAGGTCTCACAGATACGCAGTATTTT. The V gene is TRBV18, the J gene TRBJ2-3; TRBD1 aligns across 7 bases. CDR3 length: 16 residues. Germline CDR1 is KGHSH and CDR2 is LQKENI. The V segment lost 8 bases and the J segment 2 bases; nucleotides outside the gene matches: 13.

J is TRBJ2-7 and V is TRBV6-5, with 7 bases aligning to TRBD2. From germline, CDR1 is MNHEY and CDR2 SVGAGI. This CDR3 has 16 residues. After removal of 2 bases from V and 5 bases from J, the junction contained 12 bases not matched to a gene. The CDR3 sequence: CASSYGGRAVVDEQYF. Written as DNA, the CDR3 is TGTGCCAGCAGTTACGGGGGGAGGGCCGTAGTAGACGAGCAGTACTTC.

The chain has TRBV27 and TRBJ2-3; 14 bases map to TRBD2. Looked up from germline, CDR1 is MNHEY and CDR2 is SMNVEV (reference sequence). The CDR3 loop spans 20 amino acids. J lost 8 bases, V lost 5 bases, and 21 bases had no gene match. In DNA form, the CDR3 reads TGTGCCAGCAGTACCAGTGCCCAAACCGGGACTAGCGGGAGTCTAGCTACGCAGTATTTT. Residues: CASSTSAQTGTSGSLATQYF.

The rearrangement uses TRBV7-3 and TRBJ2-1, with D perhaps TRBD2 (6 bases). Germline CDR1 and CDR2: SGHTA and FQGTGA. V was cut by 3 bases and J by 9 bases, with 21 bases left in between. The length of the CDR3 is 16 residues. CDR3 sequence: CASSFFASGGSVEQFF. CDR3 DNA sequence: TGTGCCAGCAGCTTTTTCGCGTCCGGGGGTTCAGTTGAGCAGTTCTTC. The complete variable domain, with remaining parts taken from reference TRBV7-3 and TRBJ2-1, reads GAGVSQTPSNKVTEKGKYVELRCDPISGHTALYWYRQSLGQGPEFLIYFQGTGAADDSGLPNDRFFAVRPEGSVSTLKIQRTERGDSAVYLCASSFFASGGSVEQFFGPGTRLTVL.

The CDR3 spells CASSRQGRLGAFF. The CDR3, as DNA: TGTGCCAGCAGCAGACAGGGCCGACTGGGGGCTTTCTTT. This chain links TRBV6-5 with TRBJ1-1, with TRBD1 matching over 7 bases. After removal of 6 bases from V and 11 bases from J, the junction contained 12 bases not matched to a gene. CDR1 and CDR2 from the germline V gene are MNHEY and SVGAGI. This CDR3 has 13 amino acids.

This clone was seen a handful of times. V is TRBV6-1 and J is TRBJ2-3, with 11 bases aligning to TRBD2. V dropped 3 bases and J dropped 4; count of bases not matched to a gene: 3. The CDR3 consists of 15 residues. The germline V gene has CDR1 MNHNS and CDR2 SASEGT. The CDR3 DNA reads as TGTGCCAGCAGTGACCTAGCGGGAGGATCAGATACGCAGTATTTT. It yields the protein CASSDLAGGSDTQYF.

CDR3 protein: CATKVGRTDTQYF. CDR3 DNA sequence: TGTGCCACCAAAGTCGGGAGGACAGATACGCAGTATTTT. The chain uses TRBV15 and TRBJ2-3, with 7 bases lining up with TRBD2. The CDR3 totals 13 residues. J gave up 3 bases and V 7 bases, and 4 bases lay outside the gene matches. Germline-derived CDR1 and CDR2 are LNHNV and YYDKDF (reference sequence).

The V gene is TRBV14, the J gene TRBJ2-5, with D unclear. The J call may be faulty, since TRBJ2-7 better matches the DNA end. The CDR3 is 15 residues long. Germline V gives CDR1 SGHDN, CDR2 FVKESK. The CDR3 region has the DNA TGTGCCAGCAGCCAAGAATGGGCAGTCTCGTACGAGCAGTACTTC. It is translated as CASSQEWAVSYEQYF.

This chain uses TRBV5-4 with TRBJ2-3, with a possible D match to TRBD2 (5 bases). The germline V and J ends were trimmed by 3 bases and 2 bases, with 16 bases remaining between them. Per the germline V gene, CDR1 is SGHNT and CDR2 is YYREEE (reference sequence). The CDR3 sequence is 16 residues long. The CDR3 region is CASSSPLAKDTDTQYF. The CDR3 DNA reads TGTGCCAGCAGCTCTCCGTTAGCGAAGGACACAGATACGCAGTATTTT.

The CDR3 DNA reads TGTGCCTGGAGTGTGGGCAGCTCTGGAAACACCATATATTTT. This translates into CAWSVGSSGNTIYF. The genes are TRBV30 and TRBJ1-3; D remains unclear. V dropped 0 bases and J dropped 0 bases, with 6 bases sitting between them. CDR1 is GTSNPN, CDR2 SVGIG, per germline (reference sequence). This CDR3 is built from 14 residues. Together with reference TRBV30 and TRBJ1-3, the CDR3 gives the full variable domain: SQTIHQWPATLVQPVGSPLSLECTVEGTSNPNLYWYRQAAGRGLQLLFYSVGIGQISSEVPQNLSASRPQDRQFILSSKKLLLSDSGFYLCAWSVGSSGNTIYFGEGSWLTVV.

V and J are TRBV20-1 and TRBJ1-2; D is ambiguous. Deletions cut 6 bases from V and 6 bases from J, with 5 bases between. This CDR3 comprises 9 residues. Germline CDR1 is DFQATT and CDR2 is SNEGSKA (reference sequence). For the CDR3, the DNA is TGCAGTGCCAAAAATGGCTACACCTTC. Translated: CSAKNGYTF.

This clone was detected a few times. The V call is TRBV28, the J call TRBJ2-5; 8 bases line up with TRBD1. Per germline, CDR1 MDHEN and CDR2 SYDVKM. V dropped 2 bases and J dropped 6; count of bases not matched to a gene: 11. This CDR3 is 16 amino acids long. The CDR3 region is CASSLPGGREIQTQYF. CDR3 sequence (DNA): TGTGCCAGCAGTTTACCAGGGGGCAGGGAGATACAGACCCAGTACTTC.

This rearrangement joins TRBV20-1 to TRBJ2-7; D is unresolved. The CDR3 consists of 11 residues. The V gene's germline CDR1 is DFQATT and CDR2 SNEGSKA (reference sequence). The germline V and J ends were trimmed by 3 bases and 6 bases, with 9 bases remaining between them. CDR3 protein: CSASSRREQYF. As DNA, the CDR3 is TGCAGTGCTAGTTCCAGGCGCGAGCAGTACTTC.